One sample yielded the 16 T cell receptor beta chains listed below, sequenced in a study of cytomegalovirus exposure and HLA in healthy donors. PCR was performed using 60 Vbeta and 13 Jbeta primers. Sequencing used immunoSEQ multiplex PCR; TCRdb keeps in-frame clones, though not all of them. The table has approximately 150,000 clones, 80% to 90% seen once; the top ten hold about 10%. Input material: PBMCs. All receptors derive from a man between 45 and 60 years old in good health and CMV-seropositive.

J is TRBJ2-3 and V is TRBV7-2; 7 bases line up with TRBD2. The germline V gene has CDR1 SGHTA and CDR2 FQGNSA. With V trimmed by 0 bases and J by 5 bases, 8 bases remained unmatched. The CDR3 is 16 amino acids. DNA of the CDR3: TGTGCCAGCAGCTTAGCGACGGGGGGAGGTTTAGATACGCAGTATTTT. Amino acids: CASSLATGGGLDTQYF.

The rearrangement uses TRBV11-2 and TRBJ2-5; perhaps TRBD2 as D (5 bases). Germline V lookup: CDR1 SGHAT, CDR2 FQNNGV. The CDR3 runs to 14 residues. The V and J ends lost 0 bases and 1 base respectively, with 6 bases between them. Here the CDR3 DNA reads TGTGCCAGCAGCTTAGAGAGGGCCCAAGAGACCCAGTACTTC. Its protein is CASSLERAQETQYF.

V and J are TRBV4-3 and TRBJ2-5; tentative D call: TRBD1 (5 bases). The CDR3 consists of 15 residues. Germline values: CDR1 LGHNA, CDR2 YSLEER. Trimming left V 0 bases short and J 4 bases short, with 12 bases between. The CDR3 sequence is CASSQDWGGGETQYF. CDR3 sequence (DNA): TGCGCCAGCAGCCAAGATTGGGGCGGCGGAGAGACCCAGTACTTC.

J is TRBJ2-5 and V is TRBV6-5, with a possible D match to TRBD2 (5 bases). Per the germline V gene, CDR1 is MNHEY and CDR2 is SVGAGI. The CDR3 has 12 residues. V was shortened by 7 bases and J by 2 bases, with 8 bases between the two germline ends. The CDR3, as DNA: TGTGCCAGCATATCGGGACAAGAGACCCAGTACTTC. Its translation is CASISGQETQYF.

CDR3 in DNA: TGTGCCAGCAGTCCGTGGCGCGGGGGCTACGAGCAGTACTTC. Amino acids: CASSPWRGGYEQYF. The rearrangement uses TRBV11-2 and TRBJ2-7, with 7 bases lining up with TRBD2. The CDR3 covers 14 residues. Germline lookup yields CDR1 SGHAT and CDR2 FQNNGV. J gave up 3 bases and V 6 bases, and 8 bases lay outside the gene matches.

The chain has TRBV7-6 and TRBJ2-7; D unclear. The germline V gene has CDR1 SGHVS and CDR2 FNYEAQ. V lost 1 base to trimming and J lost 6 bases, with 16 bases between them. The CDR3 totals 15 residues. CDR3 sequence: CASSLDSQFNGEQYF. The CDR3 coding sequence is TGTGCCAGCAGCTTAGATTCCCAGTTTAATGGCGAGCAGTACTTC. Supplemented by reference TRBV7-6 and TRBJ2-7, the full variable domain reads GAGVSQSPRYKVTKRGQDVALRCDPISGHVSLYWYRQALGQGPEFLTYFNYEAQQDKSGLPNDRFSAERPEGSISTLTIQRTEQRDSAMYRCASSLDSQFNGEQYFGPGTRLTVT.

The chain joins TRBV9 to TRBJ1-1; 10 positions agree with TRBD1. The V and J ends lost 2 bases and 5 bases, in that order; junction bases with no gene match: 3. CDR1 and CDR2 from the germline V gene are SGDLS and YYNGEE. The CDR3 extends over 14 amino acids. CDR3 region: CASSVGTGVTEAFF. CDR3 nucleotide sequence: TGTGCCAGCAGCGTTGGGACAGGGGTGACTGAAGCTTTCTTT.

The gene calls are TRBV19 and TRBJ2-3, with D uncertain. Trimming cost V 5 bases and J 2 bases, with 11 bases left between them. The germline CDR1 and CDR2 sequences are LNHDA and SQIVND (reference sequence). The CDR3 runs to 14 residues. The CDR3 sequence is CASSARGSTDTQYF. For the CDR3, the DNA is TGTGCCAGTAGTGCCCGAGGTTCCACAGATACGCAGTATTTT. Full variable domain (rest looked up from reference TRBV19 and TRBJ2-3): DGGITQSPKYLFRKEGQNVTLSCEQNLNHDAMYWYRQDPGQGLRLIYYSQIVNDFQKGDIAEGYSVSREKKESFPLTVTSAQKNPTAFYLCASSARGSTDTQYFGPGTRLTVL.

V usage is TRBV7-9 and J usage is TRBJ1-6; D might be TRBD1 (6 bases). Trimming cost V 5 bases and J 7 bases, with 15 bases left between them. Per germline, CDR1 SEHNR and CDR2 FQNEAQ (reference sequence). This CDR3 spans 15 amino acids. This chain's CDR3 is CASSQTGTRNSPLHF. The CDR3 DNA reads TGTGCCAGCAGCCAAACCGGGACAAGAAATTCACCCCTCCACTTT.

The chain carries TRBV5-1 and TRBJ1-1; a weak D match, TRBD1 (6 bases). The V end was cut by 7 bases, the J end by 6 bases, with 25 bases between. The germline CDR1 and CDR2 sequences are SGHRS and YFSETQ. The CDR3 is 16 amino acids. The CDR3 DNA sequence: TGCGCCAGCCACCCGAGGACAGAGTCGGTGGTGGCTGAAGCTTTCTTT. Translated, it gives CASHPRTESVVAEAFF.

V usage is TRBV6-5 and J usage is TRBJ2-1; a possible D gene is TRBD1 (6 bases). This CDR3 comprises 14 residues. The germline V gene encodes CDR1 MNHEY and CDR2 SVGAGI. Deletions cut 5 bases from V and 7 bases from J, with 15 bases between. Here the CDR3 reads CASSKGQPPNEQFF. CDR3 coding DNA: TGTGCCAGCAGTAAAGGACAGCCTCCTAATGAGCAGTTCTTC.

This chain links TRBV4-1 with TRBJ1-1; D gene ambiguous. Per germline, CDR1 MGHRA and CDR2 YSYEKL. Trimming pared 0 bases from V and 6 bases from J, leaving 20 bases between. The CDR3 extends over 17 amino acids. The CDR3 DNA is TGCGCCAGCAGCCAAGACGACTGGACTCTCGTCCAGGCTGAAGCTTTCTTT. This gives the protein CASSQDDWTLVQAEAFF.

The CDR3 here is CASRLGGASSETQYF. The CDR3 DNA sequence: TGTGCCAGCAGATTAGGAGGGGCTTCCTCAGAGACCCAGTACTTC. The chain combines TRBV6-5 with TRBJ2-5; possible D gene TRBD2, 6 bases. The CDR3 loop spans 15 amino acids. The V gene's germline CDR1 is MNHEY and CDR2 SVGAGI. Trimming removed 6 bases at V and 4 bases at J, with 18 bases between.

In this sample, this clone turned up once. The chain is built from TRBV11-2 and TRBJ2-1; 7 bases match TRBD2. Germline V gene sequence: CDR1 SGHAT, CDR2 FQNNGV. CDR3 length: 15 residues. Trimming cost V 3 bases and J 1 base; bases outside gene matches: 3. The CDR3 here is CASSFLADSYNEQFF. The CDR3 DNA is TGTGCCAGCAGCTTCCTAGCGGATTCCTACAATGAGCAGTTCTTC.

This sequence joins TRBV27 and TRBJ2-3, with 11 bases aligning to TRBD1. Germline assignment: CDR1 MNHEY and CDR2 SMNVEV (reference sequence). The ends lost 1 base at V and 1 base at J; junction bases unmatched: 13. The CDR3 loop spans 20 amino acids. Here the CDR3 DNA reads TGTGCCAGCAGTTTATACTCTAGCCCGGACAGGGGGCAGGGCACAGATACGCAGTATTTT. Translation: CASSLYSSPDRGQGTDTQYF.

The CDR3 nucleotides are TGCGCCAGCAGCTTAGTGGTAGAAGAGACCCAGTACTTC. It is translated as CASSLVVEETQYF. The chain uses TRBV5-1 and TRBJ2-5, with D unresolved. The V end was cut by 2 bases, the J end by 3 bases, with 8 bases between. CDR1 and CDR2 (germline): SGHRS, YFSETQ. The CDR3 sequence is 13 residues long. The complete variable domain, with remaining parts taken from reference TRBV5-1 and TRBJ2-5, reads KAGVTQTPRYLIKTRGQQVTLSCSPISGHRSVSWYQQTPGQGLQFLFEYFSETQRNKGNFPGRFSGRQFSNSRSEMNVSTLELGDSALYLCASSLVVEETQYFGPGTRLLVL.